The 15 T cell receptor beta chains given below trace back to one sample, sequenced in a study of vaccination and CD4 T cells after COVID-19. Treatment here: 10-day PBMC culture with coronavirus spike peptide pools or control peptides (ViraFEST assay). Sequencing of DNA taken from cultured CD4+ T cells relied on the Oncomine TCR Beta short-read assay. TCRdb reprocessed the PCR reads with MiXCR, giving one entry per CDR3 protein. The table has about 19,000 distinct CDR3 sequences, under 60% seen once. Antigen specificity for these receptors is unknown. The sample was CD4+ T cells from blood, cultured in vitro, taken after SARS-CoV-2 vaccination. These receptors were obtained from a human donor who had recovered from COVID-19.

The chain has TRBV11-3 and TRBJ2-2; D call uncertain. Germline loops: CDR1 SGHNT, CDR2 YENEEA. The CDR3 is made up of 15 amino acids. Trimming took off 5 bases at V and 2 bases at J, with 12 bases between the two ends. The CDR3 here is CASSQTVANTGELFF. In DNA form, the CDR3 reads TGTGCCAGCAGCCAAACGGTGGCTAACACCGGGGAGCTGTTTTTT.

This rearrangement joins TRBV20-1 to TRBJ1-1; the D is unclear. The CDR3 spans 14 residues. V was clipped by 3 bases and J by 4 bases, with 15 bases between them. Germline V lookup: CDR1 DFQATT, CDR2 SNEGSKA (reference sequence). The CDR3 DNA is TGCAGTGCTAGCCGCCCCGATTTTGGCACTGAAGCTTTCTTT. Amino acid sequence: CSASRPDFGTEAFF.

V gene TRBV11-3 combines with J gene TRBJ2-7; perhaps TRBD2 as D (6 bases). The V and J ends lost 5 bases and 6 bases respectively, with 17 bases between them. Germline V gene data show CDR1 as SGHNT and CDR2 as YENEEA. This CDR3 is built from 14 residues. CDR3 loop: CASSPPGLPFEQYF. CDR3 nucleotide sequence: TGTGCCAGCAGCCCGCCGGGACTTCCCTTCGAGCAGTACTTC.

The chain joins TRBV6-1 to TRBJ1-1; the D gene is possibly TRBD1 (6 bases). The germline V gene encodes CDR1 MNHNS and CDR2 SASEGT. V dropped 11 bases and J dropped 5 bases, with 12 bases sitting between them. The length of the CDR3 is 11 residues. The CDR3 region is CAGGGSTEAFF. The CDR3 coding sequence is TGTGCCGGCGGGGGCAGTACTGAAGCTTTCTTT.

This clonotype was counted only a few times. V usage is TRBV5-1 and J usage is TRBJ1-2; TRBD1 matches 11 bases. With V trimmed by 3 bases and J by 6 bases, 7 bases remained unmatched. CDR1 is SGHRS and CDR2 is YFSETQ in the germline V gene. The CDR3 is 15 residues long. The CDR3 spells CASSWTGGAENGYTF. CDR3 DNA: TGCGCCAGCAGCTGGACAGGGGGCGCGGAAAATGGCTACACCTTC. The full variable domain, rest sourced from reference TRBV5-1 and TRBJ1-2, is KAGVTQTPRYLIKTRGQQVTLSCSPISGHRSVSWYQQTPGQGLQFLFEYFSETQRNKGNFPGRFSGRQFSNSRSEMNVSTLELGDSALYLCASSWTGGAENGYTFGSGTRLTVV.

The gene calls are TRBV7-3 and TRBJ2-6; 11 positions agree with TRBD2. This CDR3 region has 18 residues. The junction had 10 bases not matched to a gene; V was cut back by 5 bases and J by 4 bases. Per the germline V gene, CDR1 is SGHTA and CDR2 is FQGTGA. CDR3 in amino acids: CASSHTSGGPGGANVLTF. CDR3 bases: TGTGCCAGCAGCCACACTAGCGGGGGCCCGGGCGGGGCCAACGTCCTGACTTTC.

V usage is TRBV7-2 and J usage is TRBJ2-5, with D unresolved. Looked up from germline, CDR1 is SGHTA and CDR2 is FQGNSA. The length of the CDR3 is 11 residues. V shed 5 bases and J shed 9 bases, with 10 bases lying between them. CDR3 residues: CASSSTGSQYF. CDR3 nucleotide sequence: TGTGCCAGCAGCAGTACGGGCTCCCAGTACTTC.

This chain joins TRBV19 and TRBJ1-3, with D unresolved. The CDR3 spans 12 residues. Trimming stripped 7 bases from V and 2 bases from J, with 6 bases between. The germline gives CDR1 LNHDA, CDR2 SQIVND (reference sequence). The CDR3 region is CASTTPGNTIYF. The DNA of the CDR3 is TGTGCCAGTACTACTCCTGGAAACACCATATATTTT.

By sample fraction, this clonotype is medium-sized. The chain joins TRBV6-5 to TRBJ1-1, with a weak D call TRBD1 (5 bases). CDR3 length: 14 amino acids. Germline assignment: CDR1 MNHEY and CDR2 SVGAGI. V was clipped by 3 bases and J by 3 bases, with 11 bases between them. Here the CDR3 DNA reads TGTGCCAGCAGTTATTCAGGGATGTACACTGAAGCTTTCTTT. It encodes CASSYSGMYTEAFF.

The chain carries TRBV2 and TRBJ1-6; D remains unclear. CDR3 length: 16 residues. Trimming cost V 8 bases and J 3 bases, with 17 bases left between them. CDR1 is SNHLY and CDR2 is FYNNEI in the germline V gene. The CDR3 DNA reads TGTGCCAGCGCACGAAACCGGGTCTTCTATAATTCACCCCTCCACTTT. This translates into CASARNRVFYNSPLHF.

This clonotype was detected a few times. The CDR3: CASSTGFGTEAFF. As DNA, the CDR3 is TGTGCCAGCAGTACAGGGTTTGGCACTGAAGCTTTCTTT. The V gene is TRBV6-1, the J gene TRBJ1-1, with TRBD1 as a possible D gene (6 bases). V was trimmed by 5 bases and J by 4 bases, leaving 11 bases between them. Germline V gene lookup returns CDR1 MNHNS and CDR2 SASEGT. The CDR3 runs to 13 residues.

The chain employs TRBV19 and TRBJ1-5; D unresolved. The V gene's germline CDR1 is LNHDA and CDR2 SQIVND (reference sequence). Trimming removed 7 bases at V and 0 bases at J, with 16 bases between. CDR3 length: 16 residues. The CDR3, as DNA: TGTGCCAGTACCAATACTTTGACACTTAGCAATCAGCCCCAGCATTTT. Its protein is CASTNTLTLSNQPQHF.

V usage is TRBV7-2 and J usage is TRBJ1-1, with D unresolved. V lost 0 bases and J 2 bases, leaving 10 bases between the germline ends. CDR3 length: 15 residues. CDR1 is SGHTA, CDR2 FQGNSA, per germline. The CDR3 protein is CASSLAVELNTEAFF. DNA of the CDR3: TGTGCCAGCAGCTTAGCGGTAGAGTTAAACACTGAAGCTTTCTTT. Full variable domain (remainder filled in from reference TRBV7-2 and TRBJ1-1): GAGVSQSPSNKVTEKGKDVELRCDPISGHTALYWYRQSLGQGLEFLIYFQGNSAPDKSGLPSDRFSAERTGGSVSTLTIQRTQQEDSAVYLCASSLAVELNTEAFFGQGTRLTVV.

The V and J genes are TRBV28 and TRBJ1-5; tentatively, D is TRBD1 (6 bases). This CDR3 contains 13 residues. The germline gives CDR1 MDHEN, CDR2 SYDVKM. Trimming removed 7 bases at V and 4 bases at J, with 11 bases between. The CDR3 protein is CASKKGGNQPQHF. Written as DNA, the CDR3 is TGTGCCAGCAAAAAGGGGGGGAATCAGCCCCAGCATTTT. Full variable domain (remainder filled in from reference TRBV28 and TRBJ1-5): DVKVTQSSRYLVKRTGEKVFLECVQDMDHENMFWYRQDPGLGLRLIYFSYDVKMKEKGDIPEGYSVSREKKERFSLILESASTNQTSMYLCASKKGGNQPQHFGDGTRLSIL.

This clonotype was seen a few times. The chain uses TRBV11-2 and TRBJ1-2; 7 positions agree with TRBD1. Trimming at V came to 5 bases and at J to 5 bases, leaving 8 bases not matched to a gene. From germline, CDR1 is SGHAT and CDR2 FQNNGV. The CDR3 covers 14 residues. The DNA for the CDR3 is TGTGCCAGCAGCCCCTCGAACAGGGGTTATGGCTACACCTTC. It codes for CASSPSNRGYGYTF.